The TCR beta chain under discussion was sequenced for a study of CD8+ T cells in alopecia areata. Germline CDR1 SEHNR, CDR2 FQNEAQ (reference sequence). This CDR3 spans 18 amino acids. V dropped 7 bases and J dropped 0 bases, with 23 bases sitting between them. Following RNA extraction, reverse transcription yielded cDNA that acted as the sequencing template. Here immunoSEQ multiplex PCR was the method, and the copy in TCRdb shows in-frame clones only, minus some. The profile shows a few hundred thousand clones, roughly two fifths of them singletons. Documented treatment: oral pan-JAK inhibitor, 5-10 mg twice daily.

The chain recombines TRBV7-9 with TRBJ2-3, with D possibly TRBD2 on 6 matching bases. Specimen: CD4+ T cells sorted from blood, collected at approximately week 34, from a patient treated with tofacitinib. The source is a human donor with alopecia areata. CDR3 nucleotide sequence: TGTGCCAGCAACCGAGCCCTGGGGGGAACAACTAGCACAGATACGCAGTATTTT. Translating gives CASNRALGGTTSTDTQYF.